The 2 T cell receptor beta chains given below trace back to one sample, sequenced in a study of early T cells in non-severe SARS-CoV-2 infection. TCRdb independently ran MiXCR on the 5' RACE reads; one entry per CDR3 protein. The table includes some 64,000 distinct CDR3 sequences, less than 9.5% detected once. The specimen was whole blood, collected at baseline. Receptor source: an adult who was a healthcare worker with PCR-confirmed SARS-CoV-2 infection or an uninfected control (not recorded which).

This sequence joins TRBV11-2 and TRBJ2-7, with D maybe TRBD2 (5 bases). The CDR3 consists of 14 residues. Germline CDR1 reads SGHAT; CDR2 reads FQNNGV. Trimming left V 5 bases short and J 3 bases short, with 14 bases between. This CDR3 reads CASSQRASFYEQYF. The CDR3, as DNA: TGTGCCAGCAGCCAGAGGGCCAGCTTCTACGAGCAGTACTTC.

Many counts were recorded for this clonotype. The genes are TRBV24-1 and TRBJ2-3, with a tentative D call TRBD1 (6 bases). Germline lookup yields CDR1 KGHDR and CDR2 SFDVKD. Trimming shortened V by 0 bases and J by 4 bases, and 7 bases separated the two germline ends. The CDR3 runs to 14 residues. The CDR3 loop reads CATSDLQGPDTQYF. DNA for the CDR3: TGTGCCACCAGTGATTTGCAGGGGCCAGATACGCAGTATTTT.